This T cell receptor beta chain came from a study of blood T cell repertoires in COVID-19. Study information: T cells, B-cell-depleted T cells, or PBMCs provided the cDNA or gDNA that served as material.

Adults between about 18 and 89 years of age took part from under 25 US areas. Participants' own reports of clinical history determined their cohort assignment. V lost 4 bases, J lost 4 bases, and 5 bases lay in between. This CDR3 region has 13 residues. From germline, CDR1 is SNHLY and CDR2 FYNNEI. Here immunoSEQ multiplex PCR was the method, and the copy in TCRdb shows in-frame clones only, minus some. The sample contains 400,000 to 550,000 clones, approximately 90% of which appear only once. The chain links TRBV2 to TRBJ1-6; D is unresolved. Sequencing was performed on PBMCs or T cells enriched from blood (not recorded which). This clonotype was obtained from a woman in her late teens or twenties with acute COVID-19. The CDR3 DNA is TGTGCCAGCAGTGTGTCGTATAATTCACCCCTCCACTTT. Its protein is CASSVSYNSPLHF.